These T cell receptor beta chains were read from a single sample in a study of cytomegalovirus exposure and HLA in healthy donors. Only in-frame clones appear in the TCRdb table, and some are missing; sequencing was by immunoSEQ multiplex PCR. Of roughly 100,000 clones listed, roughly 80% were seen once; the top ten hold approximately 1.5%. Material: PBMCs. Receptors were obtained from a man between 45 and 60 years old in good health and CMV-seronegative. Both conserved end residues are part of each CDR3. The D gene is left open where the match is weak. Not all rows give a size; the values are once, few, many and, for expanded clones, a class.

V	size	D	J	CDR3	DNA
TRBV7-9	-	-	TRBJ1-3	CASSFEGYGRENTIYF	TGTGCCAGCAGCTTTGAAGGGTATGGCCGGGAAAACACCATATATTTT
TRBV19	-	TRBD1	TRBJ1-5	CASRNRGSNQPQHF	TGTGCCAGTAGGAACAGGGGTAGCAATCAGCCCCAGCATTTT
TRBV6-6	-	-	TRBJ1-1	CASSNDRLNTEAFF	TGTGCCAGCAGTAATGACAGGTTGAACACTGAAGCTTTCTTT
TRBV9	-	TRBD1	TRBJ2-7	CASSGRDRVREQYF	TGTGCCAGCAGCGGCCGGGACAGGGTGCGCGAGCAGTACTTC
TRBV13	few	-	TRBJ2-5	CASSNYSVRETQYF	TGTGCCAGCAGCAACTACTCCGTCAGAGAGACCCAGTACTTC
TRBV5-4	-	-	TRBJ1-2	CASSLQGNSGGYTF	TGTGCCAGCAGCTTGCAGGGGAATAGTGGTGGCTACACCTTC
TRBV11-2	once	-	TRBJ2-3	CASSLGLHHDADTQYF	TGTGCCAGCAGCTTAGGACTACACCATGACGCGGATACGCAGTATTTT
TRBV21-1	-	-	TRBJ1-5	CASRQGCAQPQHF	TGTGCCAGCAGACAGGGTTGCGCACAGCCCCAGCATTTT
TRBV5-1	-	TRBD2	TRBJ2-3	CASSSVVAGGTDTQYF	TGCGCCAGCAGCTCGGTAGTAGCGGGGGGAACAGATACGCAGTATTTT
TRBV30	-	-	TRBJ2-7	CALTEGWVEQYF	TGTGCCTTGACAGAAGGGTGGGTCGAGCAGTACTTC
TRBV2	-	TRBD2	TRBJ2-5	CASTPLAGTETQYF	TGTGCCAGCACCCCACTAGCGGGGACGGAGACCCAGTACTTC
TRBV5-1	-	TRBD1	TRBJ1-2	CASSLAQGAYGYTF	TGCGCCAGCAGCTTGGCACAGGGGGCCTATGGCTACACCTTC
TRBV9	-	TRBD1	TRBJ2-1	CASSWTGGYNEQFF	TGTGCCAGCTCGTGGACAGGGGGCTACAATGAGCAGTTCTTC
TRBV6-1	few	-	TRBJ2-4	CASSESGQKNIQYF	TGTGCCAGCAGTGAATCCGGACAGAAAAACATTCAGTACTTC
TRBV5-1	-	-	TRBJ2-3	CASSPEAITDTQYF	TGCGCCAGCAGCCCCGAGGCCATCACAGATACGCAGTATTTT
TRBV27	-	-	TRBJ1-2	CASSLKVANYGYTF	TGTGCCAGCAGTTTAAAAGTAGCGAACTATGGCTACACCTTC
TRBV6-6	once	-	TRBJ1-5	CASTGDNQPQHF	TGTGCCTCGACAGGAGACAATCAGCCCCAGCATTTT
TRBV11-2	-	TRBD1	TRBJ1-6	CASSSQGIGNSPLHF	TGTGCCAGCAGCTCACAGGGGATCGGTAATTCACCCCTCCACTTT
TRBV2	-	-	TRBJ1-1	CASSEAGDTEAFF	TGTGCCAGCTCCGAGGCCGGCGACACTGAAGCTTTCTTT
TRBV5-1	-	-	TRBJ2-7	CASSFTNSGVGEQYF	TGCGCCAGCAGCTTCACAAACTCAGGGGTTGGCGAGCAGTACTTC
TRBV28	-	-	TRBJ1-2	CASSLGTTSYGYTF	TGTGCCAGCAGTTTAGGGACAACCTCCTATGGCTACACCTTC
TRBV4-1	-	-	TRBJ1-4	CASSQRGPGVIATNEKLFF	TGCGCCAGCAGCCAAAGGGGCCCAGGAGTTATTGCAACTAATGAAAAACTGTTTTTT
TRBV7-8	-	TRBD1	TRBJ1-1	CASSLGTANTEAFF	TGTGCCAGCAGCCTCGGGACAGCGAACACTGAAGCTTTCTTT
TRBV5-4	-	-	TRBJ1-4	CASSPEINEKLFF	TGTGCCAGCAGCCCGGAGATTAATGAAAAACTGTTTTTT
TRBV6-1	once	-	TRBJ2-4	CASTVGQRDIQYF	TGTGCCAGCACGGTGGGACAGCGGGACATTCAGTACTTC
TRBV2	once	-	TRBJ1-1	CASSDGLNTEAFF	TGTGCCAGCAGTGACGGGTTGAACACTGAAGCTTTCTTT
TRBV11-3	-	-	TRBJ2-1	CASSVRSGSHEQFF	TGTGCCAGCAGCGTGCGTTCAGGGTCACATGAGCAGTTCTTC
TRBV5-6	-	-	TRBJ1-1	CASSLKGVEAFF	TGTGCCAGCAGCTTGAAGGGAGTTGAAGCTTTCTTT
TRBV19	few	TRBD1	TRBJ1-1	CASSKGANTEAFF	TGTGCCAGTAGTAAGGGGGCGAACACTGAAGCTTTCTTT
TRBV11-2	-	-	TRBJ2-2	CASSLGGSNTGELFF	TGTGCCAGCAGCTTAGGAGGTAGTAACACCGGGGAGCTGTTTTTT
TRBV19	-	-	TRBJ2-6	CASSGPRGGANSGANVLTF	TGTGCCAGTAGTGGCCCCCGGGGCGGGGCTAACTCTGGGGCCAACGTCCTGACTTTC
TRBV7-3	-	-	TRBJ1-1	CASSFGGAGEAFF	TGTGCCAGCAGCTTCGGGGGGGCCGGAGAAGCTTTCTTT
TRBV11-2	once	TRBD1	TRBJ1-1	CASSLAQGLTEAFF	TGTGCCAGCAGCTTAGCACAGGGGCTCACTGAAGCTTTCTTT
TRBV30	few	-	TRBJ1-2	CAWTGPYGYTF	TGTGCCTGGACAGGCCCCTATGGCTACACCTTC
TRBV25-1	-	-	TRBJ1-2	CASSGGQPHYGYTF	TGTGCCAGCAGTGGTGGACAGCCTCACTATGGCTACACCTTC
TRBV5-1	-	-	TRBJ1-5	CASSQSGNQPQHF	TGCGCCAGCAGCCAATCGGGGAATCAGCCCCAGCATTTT
TRBV11-3	-	-	TRBJ1-1	CASSPRPQGTNTEAFF	TGTGCCAGCAGCCCACGGCCGCAGGGGACAAACACTGAAGCTTTCTTT
TRBV2	few	TRBD1	TRBJ1-1	CASILDGQAAEAFF	TGTGCCAGCATATTGGACGGACAGGCGGCTGAAGCTTTCTTT
TRBV27	-	-	TRBJ2-3	CASRGSSTDTQYF	TGTGCCAGCAGGGGCTCGAGCACAGATACGCAGTATTTT
TRBV5-1	few	-	TRBJ2-4	CASSDQTVAKNIQYF	TGCGCCAGCAGCGACCAGACAGTAGCCAAAAACATTCAGTACTTC
TRBV6-5	-	-	TRBJ2-1	CASSLPGRGSEQFF	TGTGCCAGCAGCCTACCGGGCCGCGGGTCTGAGCAGTTCTTC
TRBV5-6	-	TRBD2	TRBJ2-4	CASSLLAGEINIQYF	TGTGCCAGCAGCTTGCTAGCGGGGGAAATAAACATTCAGTACTTC
TRBV30	-	TRBD2	TRBJ2-7	CAWRSGRTSGPSYEQYF	TGTGCCTGGAGATCCGGAAGGACTAGCGGGCCCTCCTACGAGCAGTACTTC
TRBV13	-	-	TRBJ1-4	CASSQESRGKLFF	TGTGCCAGCAGCCAAGAAAGCAGGGGCAAACTGTTTTTT
TRBV11-2	-	-	TRBJ1-3	CASSFGPEDTIYF	TGTGCCAGCAGCTTTGGCCCGGAGGACACCATATATTTT
TRBV7-2	once	TRBD2	TRBJ2-3	CASSLGASGGTIDTQYF	TGTGCCAGCAGCTTAGGGGCCAGCGGGGGGACGATAGATACGCAGTATTTT
TRBV7-2	-	-	TRBJ2-1	CASSSQTGYIEQFF	TGTGCCAGCAGCTCCCAAACGGGATACATTGAGCAGTTCTTC
TRBV6-5	-	TRBD2	TRBJ2-1	CAAGGVYNEQFF	TGTGCCGCCGGGGGGGTGTACAATGAGCAGTTCTTC
TRBV6-1	-	TRBD1	TRBJ1-2	CASSVAGTGAGYTF	TGTGCCAGCAGTGTAGCCGGGACAGGGGCTGGCTACACCTTC
TRBV2	-	TRBD1	TRBJ2-1	CASNKDRNTYNEQFF	TGTGCCAGCAACAAGGACAGGAACACGTACAATGAGCAGTTCTTC
TRBV5-1	once	TRBD1	TRBJ1-4	CASSLEQGAGEKLFF	TGCGCCAGCAGCCTCGAACAGGGGGCCGGGGAAAAACTGTTTTTT
TRBV5-6	-	-	TRBJ2-1	CASSPMGNERNEQFF	TGTGCCAGCAGCCCAATGGGTAACGAGCGCAATGAGCAGTTCTTC
TRBV4-3	-	TRBD2	TRBJ2-1	CASSQAVGSGGANEQFF	TGCGCCAGCAGCCAAGCGGTAGGAAGCGGGGGAGCTAATGAGCAGTTCTTC
TRBV4-2	once	-	TRBJ1-1	CASSQDSEAFF	TGTGCCAGCAGCCAAGACAGTGAAGCTTTCTTT
TRBV7-8	-	-	TRBJ2-5	CASSSRRSQETQYF	TGTGCCAGCAGCTCGAGGAGGAGCCAAGAGACCCAGTACTTC